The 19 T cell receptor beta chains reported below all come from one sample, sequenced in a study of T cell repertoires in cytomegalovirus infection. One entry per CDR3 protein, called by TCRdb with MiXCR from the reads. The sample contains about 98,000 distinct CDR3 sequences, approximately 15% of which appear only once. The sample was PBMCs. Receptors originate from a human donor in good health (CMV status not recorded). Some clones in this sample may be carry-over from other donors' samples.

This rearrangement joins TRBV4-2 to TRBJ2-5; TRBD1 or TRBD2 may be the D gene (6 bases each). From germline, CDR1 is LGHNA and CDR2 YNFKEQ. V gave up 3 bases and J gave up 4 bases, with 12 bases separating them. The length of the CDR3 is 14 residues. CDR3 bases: TGTGCCAGCAGCCAGGTCCCGGGGGCAGAGACCCAGTACTTC. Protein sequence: CASSQVPGAETQYF.

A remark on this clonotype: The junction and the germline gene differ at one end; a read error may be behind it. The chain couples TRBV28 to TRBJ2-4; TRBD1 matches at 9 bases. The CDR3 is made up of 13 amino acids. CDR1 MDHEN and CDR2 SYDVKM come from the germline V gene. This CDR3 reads CASGTGNSPIRYF. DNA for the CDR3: TGTGCCAGTGGGACAGGGAATTCCCCCATTCGGTACTTC. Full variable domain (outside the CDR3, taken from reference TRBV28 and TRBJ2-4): DVKVTQSSRYLVKRTGEKVFLECVQDMDHENMFWYRQDPGLGLRLIYFSYDVKMKEKGDIPEGYSVSREKKERFSLILESASTNQTSMYLCASGTGNSPIRYFGAGTRLSVL.

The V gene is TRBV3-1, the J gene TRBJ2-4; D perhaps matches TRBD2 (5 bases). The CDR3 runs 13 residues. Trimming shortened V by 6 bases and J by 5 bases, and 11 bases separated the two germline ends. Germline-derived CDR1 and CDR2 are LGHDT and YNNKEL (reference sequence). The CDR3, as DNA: TGTGCCAGCAGTACCCTGGGAGAAAACATTCAGTACTTC. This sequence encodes CASSTLGENIQYF.

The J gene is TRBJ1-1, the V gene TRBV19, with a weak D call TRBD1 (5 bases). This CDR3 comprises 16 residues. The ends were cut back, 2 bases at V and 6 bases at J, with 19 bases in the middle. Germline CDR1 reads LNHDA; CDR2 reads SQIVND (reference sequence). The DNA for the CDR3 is TGTGCCAGTAGTATAAGGGTTCTCTCAGGGATCGCTGAAGCTTTCTTT. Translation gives CASSIRVLSGIAEAFF.

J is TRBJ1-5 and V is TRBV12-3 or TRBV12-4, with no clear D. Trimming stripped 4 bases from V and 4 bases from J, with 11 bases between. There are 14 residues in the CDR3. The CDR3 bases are TGTGCCAGCAGTTGGGCCAGCGGGAATCAGCCCCAGCATTTT. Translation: CASSWASGNQPQHF.

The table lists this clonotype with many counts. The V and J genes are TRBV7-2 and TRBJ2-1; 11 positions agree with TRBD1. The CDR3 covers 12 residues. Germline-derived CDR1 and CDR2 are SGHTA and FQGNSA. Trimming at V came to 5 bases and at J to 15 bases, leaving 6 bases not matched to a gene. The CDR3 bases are TGTGCCAGCAGCCTGGACAGGGGGCGGGGGTTCTTC. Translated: CASSLDRGRGFF.

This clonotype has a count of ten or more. The CDR3 loop reads CSAGTTGDQPQHF. As DNA, the CDR3 is TGCAGTGCTGGGACGACAGGAGATCAGCCCCAGCATTTT. The rearrangement joins TRBV20-1 to TRBJ1-5; a possible D gene is TRBD1 (6 bases). Germline V lookup: CDR1 DFQATT, CDR2 SNEGSKA (reference sequence). V shed 5 bases and J shed 5 bases, with 13 bases lying between them. There are 13 residues in the CDR3.

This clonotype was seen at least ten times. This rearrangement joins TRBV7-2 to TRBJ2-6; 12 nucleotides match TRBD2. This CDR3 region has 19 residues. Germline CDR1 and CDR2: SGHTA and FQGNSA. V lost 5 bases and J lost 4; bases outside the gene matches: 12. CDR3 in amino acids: CASSAHGLAGPSGANVLTF. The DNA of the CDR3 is TGTGCCAGCAGCGCCCACGGACTAGCGGGGCCCTCGGGGGCCAACGTCCTGACTTTC.

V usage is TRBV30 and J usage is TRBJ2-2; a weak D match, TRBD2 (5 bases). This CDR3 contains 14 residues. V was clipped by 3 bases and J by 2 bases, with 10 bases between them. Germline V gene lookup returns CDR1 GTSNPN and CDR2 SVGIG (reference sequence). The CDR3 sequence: CAWRPDYNTGELFF. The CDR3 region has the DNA TGTGCCTGGAGGCCTGACTACAACACCGGGGAGCTGTTTTTT.

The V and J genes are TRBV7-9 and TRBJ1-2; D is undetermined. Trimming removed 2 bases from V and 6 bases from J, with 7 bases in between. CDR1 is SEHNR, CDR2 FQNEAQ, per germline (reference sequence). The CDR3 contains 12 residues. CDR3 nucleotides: TGTGCCAGCAGCTTAAACTGGGATGGCTACACCTTC. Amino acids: CASSLNWDGYTF.

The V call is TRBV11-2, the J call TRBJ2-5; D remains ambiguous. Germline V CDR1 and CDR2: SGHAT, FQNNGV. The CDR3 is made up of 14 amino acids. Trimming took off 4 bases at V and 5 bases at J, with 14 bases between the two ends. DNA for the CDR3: TGTGCCAGCAGCTCACTCAGCATGGCGGAGACCCAGTACTTC. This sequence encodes CASSSLSMAETQYF.

The CDR3 here is CASSLGADGKGTQYF. CDR3 DNA: TGCGCCAGCAGCTTGGGCGCGGACGGAAAAGGTACCCAGTACTTC. V and J are TRBV5-1 and TRBJ2-5; no clear D. CDR1 is SGHRS and CDR2 is YFSETQ in the germline V gene. The CDR3 consists of 15 residues. Trimming took 0 bases from V and 8 from J, leaving 17 bases between them.

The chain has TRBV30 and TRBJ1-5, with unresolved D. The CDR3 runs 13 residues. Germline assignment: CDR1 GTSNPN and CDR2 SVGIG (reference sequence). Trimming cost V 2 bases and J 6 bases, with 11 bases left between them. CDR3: CAWSPQEAQPQHF. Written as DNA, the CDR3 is TGTGCCTGGAGTCCCCAGGAGGCTCAGCCCCAGCATTTT.

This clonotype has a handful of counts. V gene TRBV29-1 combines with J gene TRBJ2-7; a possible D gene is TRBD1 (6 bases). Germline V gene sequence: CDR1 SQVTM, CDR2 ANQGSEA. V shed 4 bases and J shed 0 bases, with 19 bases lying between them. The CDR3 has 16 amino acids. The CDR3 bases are TGCAGCGTTGTTCACAGGGAAGGCCCCAGCTCCTACGAGCAGTACTTC. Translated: CSVVHREGPSSYEQYF.

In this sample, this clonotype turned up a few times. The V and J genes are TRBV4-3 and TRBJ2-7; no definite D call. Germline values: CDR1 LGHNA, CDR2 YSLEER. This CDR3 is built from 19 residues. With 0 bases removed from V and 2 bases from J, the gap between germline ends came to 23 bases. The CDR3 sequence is CASSQENGPFWSAPYEQYF. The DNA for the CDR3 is TGCGCCAGCAGCCAAGAGAACGGTCCTTTTTGGTCCGCTCCCTACGAGCAGTACTTC.

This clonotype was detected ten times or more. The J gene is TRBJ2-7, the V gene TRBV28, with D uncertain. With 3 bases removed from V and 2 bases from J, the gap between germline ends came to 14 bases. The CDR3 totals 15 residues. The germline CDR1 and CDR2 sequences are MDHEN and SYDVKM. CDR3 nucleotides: TGTGCCAGCAGTTTTTTTAGGGCCGGAACCTACGAGCAGTACTTC. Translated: CASSFFRAGTYEQYF.

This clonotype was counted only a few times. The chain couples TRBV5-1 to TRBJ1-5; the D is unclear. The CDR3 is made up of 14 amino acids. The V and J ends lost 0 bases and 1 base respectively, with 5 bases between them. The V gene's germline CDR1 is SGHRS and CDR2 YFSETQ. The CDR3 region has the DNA TGCGCCAGCAGCTTGGACGGAAGCAATCAGCCCCAGCATTTT. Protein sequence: CASSLDGSNQPQHF.

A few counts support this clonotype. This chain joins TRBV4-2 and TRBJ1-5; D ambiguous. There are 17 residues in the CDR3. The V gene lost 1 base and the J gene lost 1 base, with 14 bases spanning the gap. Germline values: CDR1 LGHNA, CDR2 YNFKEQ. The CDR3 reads CASSQGQQFESNQPQHF. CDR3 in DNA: TGTGCCAGCAGCCAAGGTCAGCAGTTTGAGAGCAATCAGCCCCAGCATTTT.

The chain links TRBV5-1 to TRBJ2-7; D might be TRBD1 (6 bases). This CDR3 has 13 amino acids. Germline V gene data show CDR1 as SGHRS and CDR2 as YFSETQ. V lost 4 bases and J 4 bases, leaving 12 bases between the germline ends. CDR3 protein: CASSPGERYEQYF. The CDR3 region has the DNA TGCGCCAGCAGCCCAGGGGAGAGATACGAGCAGTACTTC.